This record looks at one T cell receptor beta chain sequence and its context. Those enrolled, adults aged about 18 to 89 years, came from under 25 US areas. The sample comes from a study of blood T cell repertoires in COVID-19. This table comes from immunoSEQ multiplex PCR, and its TCRdb copy is limited to in-frame clones, with some not included. The table has about 210,000 clones, around 86% seen once. CDR3 length: 17 amino acids. V shed 4 bases and J shed 3 bases, with 21 bases lying between them. Per the germline V gene, CDR1 is MNHEY and CDR2 is SVGEGT. V is TRBV6-2 or TRBV6-3 and J is TRBJ1-1; D gene ambiguous. The receptor was isolated from a man younger than 40 in a cohort exposed to, infected with or recovered from COVID-19 (not recorded which). The sample was PBMCs or T cells enriched from blood (not recorded which). The CDR3 sequence: CASSSHPRTGFYTEAFF. The CDR3 nucleotides read TGTGCCAGCAGTTCACACCCAAGGACGGGATTCTACACTGAAGCTTTCTTT.